The sequence of this T cell receptor beta chain was determined in a study of T cells in Graves' hyperthyroidism and ophthalmopathy. Germline lookup yields CDR1 MNHNS and CDR2 SASEGT. The CDR3 contains 15 residues. V was trimmed by 3 bases and J by 2 bases, leaving 14 bases between them. TCR beta CDR3 sequences were amplified from RNA transcripts. An initial round of RT-PCR targeting the TCR CDR3 relied on the HTBI primer set. From the multiplex PCR reads, TCRdb called clonotypes with MiXCR, one entry per CDR3 protein. The data show approximately 610,000 distinct CDR3 sequences, with roughly 14% seen just once and 4.3% held by the top ten. Criteria for exclusion of patients were uncontrolled infection, other autoimmune disease, pregnancy or lactation. A roughly 9.3 ml volume of fresh peripheral blood provided the PBMCs.

The sequence was collected from a woman between 35 and 50 years old with Graves' ophthalmopathy. V usage is TRBV6-1 and J usage is TRBJ2-7, with D tentatively TRBD2 (6 bases). The sample taken for sequencing was blood. CDR3 in DNA: TGTGCCAGCAGTGATGGGAGGCCAGGTCCCTACGAGCAGTACTTC. Residues: CASSDGRPGPYEQYF.